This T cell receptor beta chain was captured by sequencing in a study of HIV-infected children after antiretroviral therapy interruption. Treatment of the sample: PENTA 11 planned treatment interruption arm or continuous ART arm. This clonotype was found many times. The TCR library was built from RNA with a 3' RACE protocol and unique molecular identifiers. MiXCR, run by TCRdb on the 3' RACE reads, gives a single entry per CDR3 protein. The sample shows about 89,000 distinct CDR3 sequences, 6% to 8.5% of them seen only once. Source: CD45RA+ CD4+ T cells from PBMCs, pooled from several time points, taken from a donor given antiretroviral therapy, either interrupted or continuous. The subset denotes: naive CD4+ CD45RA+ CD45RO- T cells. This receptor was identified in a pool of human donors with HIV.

In DNA form, the CDR3 reads TGTGCCAGCAGCCACGGGGACAGTCATAATTCACCCCTCCACTTT. Residues: CASSHGDSHNSPLHF. The V and J genes are TRBV3-1 and TRBJ1-6, with TRBD1 matching over 7 bases. CDR1 is LGHDT and CDR2 is YNNKEL in the germline V gene (reference sequence). The CDR3 sequence is 15 residues long. The V gene end was trimmed by 3 bases and the J gene end by 5 bases; junction bases not matched to a gene: 4.